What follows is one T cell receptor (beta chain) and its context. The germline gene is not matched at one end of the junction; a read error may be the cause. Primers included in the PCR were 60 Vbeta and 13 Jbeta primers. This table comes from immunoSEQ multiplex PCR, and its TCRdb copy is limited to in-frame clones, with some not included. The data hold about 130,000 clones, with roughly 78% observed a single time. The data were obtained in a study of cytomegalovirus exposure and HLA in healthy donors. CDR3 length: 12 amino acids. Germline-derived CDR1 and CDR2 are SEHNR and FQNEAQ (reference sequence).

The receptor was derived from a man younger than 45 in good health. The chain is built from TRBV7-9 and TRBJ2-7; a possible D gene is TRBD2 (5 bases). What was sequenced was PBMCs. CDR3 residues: CSSSPGLYEQYF. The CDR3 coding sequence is TGTTCCAGCAGCCCCGGACTCTACGAGCAGTACTTC.